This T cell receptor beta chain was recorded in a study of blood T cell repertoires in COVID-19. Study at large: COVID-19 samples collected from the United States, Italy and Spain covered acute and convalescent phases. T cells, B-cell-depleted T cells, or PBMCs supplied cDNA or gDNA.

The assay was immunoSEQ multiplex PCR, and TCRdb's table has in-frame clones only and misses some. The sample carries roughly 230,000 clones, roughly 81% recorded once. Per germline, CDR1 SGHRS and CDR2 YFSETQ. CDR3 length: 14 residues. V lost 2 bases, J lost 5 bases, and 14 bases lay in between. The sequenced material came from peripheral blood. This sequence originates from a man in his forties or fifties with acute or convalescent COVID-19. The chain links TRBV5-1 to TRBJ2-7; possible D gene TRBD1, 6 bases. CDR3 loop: CASSLAQGWDEQYF. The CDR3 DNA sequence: TGCGCCAGCAGCTTAGCCCAGGGGTGGGACGAGCAGTACTTC.